Shown below are 11 T cell receptor beta chains from a single sample sequenced in a study of shared clonotypes between healthy human individuals. Libraries were prepared by immunoSEQ multiplex PCR; TCRdb keeps only in-frame clonotypes and omits some of them. The table has about 1 million clones, approximately 72% seen once; the top ten hold less than 1.5%. The specimen was memory CD4+ T cells sorted from blood. As to subset: CD45RA-negative fraction. The source is a young man in good health.

In this sample, this clone turned up many times. Within the sample, other DNA sequences also encode this same CDR3. The chain joins TRBV28 to TRBJ1-2; no firm D call. CDR1 MDHEN and CDR2 SYDVKM come from the germline V gene. The V gene lost 3 bases and the J gene lost 0 bases, with 8 bases spanning the gap. The CDR3 is 14 amino acids. CDR3 nucleotides: TGTGCCAGCAGTTTGACTGGAACTAACTATGGCTACACCTTC. Its protein is CASSLTGTNYGYTF.

The J gene is TRBJ1-2, the V gene TRBV4-2; D is undetermined. The V gene's germline CDR1 is LGHNA and CDR2 YNFKEQ. V gave up 1 base and J gave up 1 base, with 16 bases separating them. The CDR3 length is 17 residues. The CDR3 region is CASSQVGESVINYGYTF. The CDR3, as DNA: TGTGCCAGCAGCCAAGTTGGTGAAAGCGTCATTAACTATGGCTACACCTTC.

This sequence joins TRBV2 and TRBJ2-5; D is perhaps TRBD2 (5 bases). V was clipped by 8 bases and J by 4 bases, with 20 bases between them. This CDR3 contains 15 residues. Per the germline V gene, CDR1 is SNHLY and CDR2 is FYNNEI. In DNA form, the CDR3 reads TGTGCCAGCTTAGAGGGCCTCCAAATGTTAGAGACCCAGTACTTC. Translated, it gives CASLEGLQMLETQYF.

This clone was seen only once. The same CDR3 is also encoded by other DNA sequences in this sample. The chain employs TRBV18 and TRBJ2-7, with no clear D. Germline CDR1 and CDR2: KGHSH and LQKENI. The ends were cut back, 6 bases at V and 1 base at J, with 7 bases in the middle. CDR3 size: 12 residues. In DNA form, the CDR3 reads TGTGCCAGCTCTCCAGGTTCCTACGAGCAGTACTTC. Protein sequence: CASSPGSYEQYF. The whole variable domain, filled in from reference TRBV18 and TRBJ2-7, reads NAGVMQNPRHLVRRRGQEARLRCSPMKGHSHVYWYRQLPEEGLKFMVYLQKENIIDESGMPKERFSAEFPKEGPSILRIQQVVRGDSAAYFCASSPGSYEQYFGPGTRLTVT.

The chain employs TRBV29-1 and TRBJ1-1, with D uncertain. The CDR3 is 13 amino acids. V shed 7 bases and J shed 6 bases, with 18 bases lying between them. Per germline, CDR1 SQVTM and CDR2 ANQGSEA. This CDR3 reads CSARMHSGAEAFF. CDR3 in DNA: TGCAGCGCCCGAATGCATTCGGGCGCTGAAGCTTTCTTT. Drawing the rest from reference TRBV29-1 and TRBJ1-1, the complete variable domain is SAVISQKPSRDICQRGTSLTIQCQVDSQVTMMFWYRQQPGQSLTLIATANQGSEATYESGFVIDKFPISRPNLTFSTLTVSNMSPEDSSIYLCSARMHSGAEAFFGQGTRLTVV.

The CDR3 protein is CASSIRDNSPLHF. The CDR3 DNA is TGTGCCAGCAGTATCAGGGATAATTCACCCCTCCACTTT. The genes are TRBV6-5 and TRBJ1-6; a weak D match, TRBD1 (5 bases). V lost 5 bases and J 5 bases, leaving 7 bases between the germline ends. This CDR3 comprises 13 residues. CDR1 MNHEY and CDR2 SVGAGI come from the germline V gene.

Notes on this clone: The sample carries other DNA sequences with the same CDR3. The chain combines TRBV2 with TRBJ2-7; D is perhaps TRBD2 (6 bases). Trimming removed 4 bases at V and 1 base at J, with 8 bases between. This CDR3 spans 13 amino acids. Germline V gene lookup returns CDR1 SNHLY and CDR2 FYNNEI. In DNA, the CDR3 is TGTGCCAGCAGTGTAGCGGAGTCCTACGAGCAGTACTTC. Its translation is CASSVAESYEQYF.

A single count supports this clone. The chain couples TRBV10-1 to TRBJ2-5; 11 positions match TRBD2. The CDR3 loop spans 20 amino acids. CDR1 WNHNN and CDR2 SYGVQD come from the germline V gene (reference sequence). V lost 0 bases, J lost 7 bases, and 19 bases stayed unmatched. The CDR3 sequence: CASSESGAGDSGRAGGTQYF. For the CDR3, the DNA is TGCGCCAGCAGTGAGTCCGGGGCAGGGGATAGCGGGAGGGCCGGAGGGACCCAGTACTTC.

A remark on this clone: This specimen includes other DNA sequences encoding the same CDR3. The chain employs TRBV6-5 and TRBJ2-5; maybe TRBD2 (5 bases). Germline lookup yields CDR1 MNHEY and CDR2 SVGAGI. Trimming took 5 bases from V and 4 from J, leaving 5 bases between them. The CDR3 has 11 amino acids. The CDR3 sequence is CASSTRETQYF. CDR3 DNA sequence: TGTGCCAGCAGTACTAGAGAGACCCAGTACTTC.

The chain links TRBV7-8 to TRBJ2-5; 10 bases align to TRBD2. Losses at the gene ends were 1 base for V and 6 bases for J; bases not matched to a gene: 14. The germline V gene encodes CDR1 SGHVS and CDR2 FQNEAQ. The CDR3 totals 18 residues. CDR3 sequence reads: CASSLVLASGSGSKTQYF. The CDR3 DNA reads as TGTGCCAGCAGCTTAGTTCTCGCTAGCGGGAGCGGTTCGAAGACCCAGTACTTC. Supplemented by reference TRBV7-8 and TRBJ2-5, the full variable domain reads GAGVSQSPRYKVAKRGQDVALRCDPISGHVSLFWYQQALGQGPEFLTYFQNEAQLDKSGLPSDRFFAERPEGSVSTLKIQRTQQEDSAVYLCASSLVLASGSGSKTQYFGPGTRLLVL.

This sequence joins TRBV5-1 and TRBJ2-7; TRBD2 agrees at 7 bases. V lost 5 bases to trimming and J lost 3 bases; unmatched junction nucleotides: 8. Germline V gene sequence: CDR1 SGHRS, CDR2 YFSETQ. CDR3 length equals 14 residues. This CDR3 reads CASRGREKDYEQYF. Written as DNA, the CDR3 is TGCGCCAGCAGGGGGCGGGAGAAGGACTACGAGCAGTACTTC.